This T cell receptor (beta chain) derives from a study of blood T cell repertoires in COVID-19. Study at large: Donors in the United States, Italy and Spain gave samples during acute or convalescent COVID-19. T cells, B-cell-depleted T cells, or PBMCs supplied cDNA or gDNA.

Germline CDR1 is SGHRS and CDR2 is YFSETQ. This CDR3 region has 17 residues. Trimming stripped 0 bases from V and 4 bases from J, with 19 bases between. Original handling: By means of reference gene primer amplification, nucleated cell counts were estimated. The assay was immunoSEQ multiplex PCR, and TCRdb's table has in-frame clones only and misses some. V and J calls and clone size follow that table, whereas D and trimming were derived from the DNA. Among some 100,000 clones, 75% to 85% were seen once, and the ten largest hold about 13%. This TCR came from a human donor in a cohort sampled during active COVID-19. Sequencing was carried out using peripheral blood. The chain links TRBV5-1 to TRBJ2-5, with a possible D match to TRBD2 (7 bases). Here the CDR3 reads CASSLGSSRGRAETQYF. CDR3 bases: TGCGCCAGCAGCTTGGGAAGTTCGCGGGGGCGGGCAGAGACCCAGTACTTC.